The 19 T cell receptor beta chains given below trace back to one sample, sequenced in a study of T cells in Graves' hyperthyroidism and ophthalmopathy. Regions amplified from RNA transcripts were the TCR beta CDR3 regions. Initially, a first-round RT-PCR of the TCR CDR3 employed the HTBI primer set. TCRdb used MiXCR to reprocess the multiplex PCR reads, holding one entry per CDR3 protein. The sample holds about 300,000 distinct CDR3 sequences; roughly 15% are singletons and the top ten take 6.5% to 10%. What was sequenced was blood. The receptors derive from a woman aged 40 to 50 with Graves' hyperthyroidism.

This clonotype was observed a few times. The chain is built from TRBV12-3 or TRBV12-4 and TRBJ2-5, with TRBD2 matching 14 bases. The CDR3 loop spans 15 amino acids. The J segment lost 4 bases and the V segment lost 8 bases, leaving 6 bases of the junction unmatched. The CDR3: CASRPGTSGRETQYF. The CDR3 DNA sequence: TGTGCCAGCCGCCCGGGGACTAGCGGGAGAGAGACCCAGTACTTC.

This clonotype was found a few times. The chain recombines TRBV19 with TRBJ1-6; perhaps TRBD1 as D (5 bases). Germline V gives CDR1 LNHDA, CDR2 SQIVND (reference sequence). Trimming took off 7 bases at V and 7 bases at J, with 11 bases between the two ends. The CDR3 extends over 13 amino acids. CDR3: CASTHPGNSPLHF. In DNA form, the CDR3 reads TGTGCCAGTACCCATCCAGGGAATTCACCCCTCCACTTT.

This clonotype appeared many times. The chain combines TRBV11-3 with TRBJ2-1, with 9 bases matching TRBD2. Trimming at V came to 3 bases and at J to 1 base, leaving 4 bases not matched to a gene. In germline, CDR1 is SGHNT, CDR2 YENEEA. This CDR3 region has 16 residues. In DNA form, the CDR3 reads TGTGCCAGCAGCTTCTTAGCGGGAGTTTCCTACAATGAGCAGTTCTTC. Translation gives CASSFLAGVSYNEQFF.

This clonotype has ten or more counts. The rearrangement joins TRBV6-2 or TRBV6-3 to TRBJ2-5, with TRBD2 matching 9 bases. The length of the CDR3 is 14 residues. Germline V gene data show CDR1 as MNHEY and CDR2 as SVGEGT. V lost 6 bases and J lost 10; bases outside the gene matches: 12. The CDR3 bases are TGTGCCAGCAGGAAGGGACTAGCCGGTAGTATCCAGTACTTC. Translating it yields CASRKGLAGSIQYF.

Many counts were recorded for this clonotype. V is TRBV6-1 and J is TRBJ1-5; no definite D call. The V gene's germline CDR1 is MNHNS and CDR2 SASEGT. The CDR3 has 13 residues. Trimming took off 5 bases at V and 7 bases at J, with 12 bases between the two ends. The CDR3 protein is CASSRSVSQPQHF. The CDR3 nucleotides read TGTGCCAGCAGTCGCTCGGTGAGCCAGCCCCAGCATTTT.

This clonotype was observed at least ten times. V and J are TRBV27 and TRBJ2-5, with 14 bases identical to TRBD2. CDR1 and CDR2 (germline): MNHEY, SMNVEV (reference sequence). This CDR3 has 15 residues. The trim removed 4 bases at V and 8 bases at J, leaving 6 bases unmatched. The CDR3, as DNA: TGTGCCAGCAGTTCCCCGGGACTAGCGGGAGAAACCCAGTACTTC. Translated, it gives CASSSPGLAGETQYF.

At least ten counts were recorded for this clonotype. This rearrangement joins TRBV25-1 to TRBJ2-7; tentative D call: TRBD2 (5 bases). The germline gives CDR1 MGHDK, CDR2 SYGVNS. Trimming took 2 bases from V and 9 from J, leaving 11 bases between them. The CDR3 length is 12 residues. The CDR3 loop reads CASSEDYVGQYF. The CDR3 DNA follows: TGTGCCAGCAGTGAAGACTACGTTGGGCAGTACTTC.

This clonotype was seen many times. CDR3 coding DNA: TGTGCCAGCAGCACAGAAACCCGGGAGGCTGAAGCTTTCTTT. It translates to CASSTETREAEAFF. The chain carries TRBV28 and TRBJ1-1; D gene unclear. The germline V and J ends were trimmed by 6 bases and 6 bases, with 17 bases remaining between them. CDR1 is MDHEN, CDR2 SYDVKM, per germline. This CDR3 spans 14 amino acids.

This clonotype was seen ten or more times. V gene TRBV7-9 combines with J gene TRBJ2-7; 7 positions agree with TRBD1. In germline, CDR1 is SEHNR, CDR2 FQNEAQ (reference sequence). The CDR3 runs 15 residues. Unmatched junction bases numbered 7, after V lost 3 bases and J lost 2 bases. CDR3 in amino acids: CASSFSGGTTYEQYF. CDR3 nucleotides: TGTGCCAGCAGCTTCTCAGGGGGAACAACCTACGAGCAGTACTTC. The full variable domain, in which reference TRBV7-9 and TRBJ2-7 provide the parts outside the CDR3, is DTGVSQNPRHKITKRGQNVTFRCDPISEHNRLYWYRQTLGQGPEFLTYFQNEAQLEKSRLLSDRFSAERPKGSFSTLEIQRTEQGDSAMYLCASSFSGGTTYEQYFGPGTRLTVT.

This chain connects TRBV27 to TRBJ1-1; 7 bases are shared with TRBD1. CDR3 length: 15 amino acids. In germline, CDR1 is MNHEY, CDR2 SMNVEV (reference sequence). J gave up 4 bases and V 3 bases, and 8 bases lay outside the gene matches. The CDR3 region is CASSFISGGGTEAFF. The CDR3 bases are TGTGCCAGCAGTTTTATATCAGGGGGAGGCACTGAAGCTTTCTTT.

This clonotype was seen many times. The chain joins TRBV20-1 to TRBJ1-6, with 8 bases aligning to TRBD1. The CDR3 has 15 amino acids. The V gene end was trimmed by 2 bases and the J gene end by 6 bases; junction bases not matched to a gene: 6. CDR1 and CDR2 from the germline V gene are DFQATT and SNEGSKA (reference sequence). CDR3 amino acids: CSARLTGAGNSPLHF. The CDR3 DNA sequence: TGCAGTGCTAGATTGACAGGGGCTGGTAATTCACCCCTCCACTTT.

This clonotype showed up many times. The genes are TRBV20-1 and TRBJ2-3; 10 positions match TRBD2. V was clipped by 2 bases and J by 6 bases; unmatched bases: 2. Germline V gene sequence: CDR1 DFQATT, CDR2 SNEGSKA (reference sequence). The CDR3 covers 13 residues. The CDR3 DNA is TGCAGTGCTAGACTAGCGGGAGTTGATACGCAGTATTTT. Its translation: CSARLAGVDTQYF.

The genes are TRBV4-2 and TRBJ1-4, with D possibly being TRBD1 (6 bases). The CDR3 covers 15 residues. V was trimmed by 1 base and J by 7 bases, leaving 13 bases between them. Germline V gives CDR1 LGHNA, CDR2 YNFKEQ. CDR3 region: CASSQVRGVGEKLFF. In DNA form, the CDR3 reads TGTGCCAGCAGCCAAGTGAGGGGGGTAGGTGAAAAACTGTTTTTT.

The V call is TRBV7-2, the J call TRBJ1-2; D is uncertain. The germline CDR1 and CDR2 sequences are SGHTA and FQGNSA. V dropped 1 base and J dropped 7 bases, with 13 bases sitting between them. The CDR3 runs 14 residues. The CDR3 sequence is CASSLDGGFGGYTF. DNA of the CDR3: TGTGCCAGCAGCTTAGATGGAGGGTTTGGTGGCTACACCTTC.

This clonotype was observed at least ten times. The genes are TRBV29-1 and TRBJ2-5; no reliable D call. Germline V gene data show CDR1 as SQVTM and CDR2 as ANQGSEA. CDR3 length: 13 amino acids. Trimming cost V 4 bases and J 0 bases, with 9 bases left between them. Here the CDR3 reads CSVVYLNQETQYF. In DNA form, the CDR3 reads TGCAGCGTTGTCTACCTAAACCAAGAGACCCAGTACTTC.

This clonotype came up many times. CDR3 nucleotides: TGTGCCAGCAGTTACGGGGGGTATGAGCAGTTCTTC. Residues: CASSYGGYEQFF. The rearrangement links TRBV6-2 or TRBV6-3 to TRBJ2-1; D possibly corresponds to TRBD2 (6 bases). Trimming took 2 bases from V and 8 from J, leaving 7 bases between them. Germline values: CDR1 MNHEY, CDR2 SVGEGT. This CDR3 has 12 amino acids.

The chain employs TRBV5-1 and TRBJ1-4; no clear D. The CDR3 runs 14 residues. Trimming pared 1 base from V and 7 bases from J, leaving 11 bases between. Per germline, CDR1 SGHRS and CDR2 YFSETQ. CDR3 loop: CASSLYWYGEKLFF. In nucleotides, the CDR3 is TGCGCCAGCAGCTTGTACTGGTACGGTGAAAAACTGTTTTTT. The full variable domain, in which reference TRBV5-1 and TRBJ1-4 provide the parts outside the CDR3, is KAGVTQTPRYLIKTRGQQVTLSCSPISGHRSVSWYQQTPGQGLQFLFEYFSETQRNKGNFPGRFSGRQFSNSRSEMNVSTLELGDSALYLCASSLYWYGEKLFFGSGTQLSVL.

V is TRBV5-4 and J is TRBJ2-7; D perhaps matches TRBD2 (6 bases). The V end lost 4 bases, the J end lost 3 bases, and 14 bases lay between the germline ends. Germline values: CDR1 SGHNT, CDR2 YYREEE (reference sequence). The CDR3 extends over 14 amino acids. DNA of the CDR3: TGTGCCAGCAGCGACGAGGACTACGACTACGAGCAGTACTTC. Amino acid sequence: CASSDEDYDYEQYF. Supplemented by reference TRBV5-4 and TRBJ2-7, the full variable domain reads ETGVTQSPTHLIKTRGQQVTLRCSSQSGHNTVSWYQQALGQGPQFIFQYYREEENGRGNFPPRFSGLQFPNYSSELNVNALELDDSALYLCASSDEDYDYEQYFGPGTRLTVT.

This clonotype was counted ten times or more. The chain joins TRBV6-5 to TRBJ2-3; maybe TRBD1 (5 bases). This CDR3 region has 14 residues. Germline V CDR1 and CDR2: MNHEY, SVGAGI. Trimming removed 4 bases at V and 5 bases at J, with 13 bases between. The CDR3 DNA follows: TGTGCCAGCAGTTCTCCAAGGGGAATAGATACGCAGTATTTT. This encodes CASSSPRGIDTQYF.